The clone carrying this T cell receptor (beta chain) turned up a few times. The antigen remains unidentified. This CDR3 comprises 13 residues. Germline V lookup: CDR1 SGHNT, CDR2 YYREEE (reference sequence). Between the trimmed V and J ends, which lost 10 bases and 3 bases, there was a span of 11 bases. The data were taken from a study of cytomegalovirus exposure and HLA in healthy donors. Study results and caveats: Most of the TCR beta V segments (in an earlier analysis) were productive either about 87% or about 30% of the time.

The PCR made use of 60 Vbeta and 13 Jbeta primers. Sequenced by immunoSEQ multiplex PCR; TCRdb stores in-frame clones only, minus some. The sample includes roughly 160,000 clones, roughly 84% of them seen just once. The origin of this receptor is a man younger than 40 in good health and CMV-seronegative. Input material: PBMCs. This chain links TRBV5-4 with TRBJ2-6; possibly TRBD2 for D (5 bases). The CDR3 DNA sequence: TGTGCCGGATGGGGAGATGGGGCCAACGTCCTGACTTTC. Protein: CAGWGDGANVLTF.